Included here is one T cell receptor (beta chain) sequence, with context. What it binds is unknown. This entry comes from a study of response to subunit inactivated influenza vaccine. In TCRdb, the RT-PCR reads were re-called with MiXCR into one record per CDR3 protein. Of 700,000 to 900,000 distinct CDR3 sequences listed, approximately 22% are singletons. Study observations and caveats: Authors suggested few new T cells are recruited by each seasonal influenza vaccination.

The material was PBMCs from blood, obtained 5 to 6 days after vaccination. This TCR was recovered from a man in his forties or fifties who received an inactivated influenza vaccine.

CDR3 residues: CASREGLVTDTQYF. Here the CDR3 DNA reads TGCGCCAGCAGAGAGGGACTAGTCACAGATACGCAGTATTTT. The chain uses TRBV10-2 and TRBJ2-3; 8 bases agree with TRBD2. J gave up 2 bases and V 6 bases, and 4 bases lay outside the gene matches. The CDR3 is 14 amino acids. CDR1 is WSHSY and CDR2 is SAAADI in the germline V gene.